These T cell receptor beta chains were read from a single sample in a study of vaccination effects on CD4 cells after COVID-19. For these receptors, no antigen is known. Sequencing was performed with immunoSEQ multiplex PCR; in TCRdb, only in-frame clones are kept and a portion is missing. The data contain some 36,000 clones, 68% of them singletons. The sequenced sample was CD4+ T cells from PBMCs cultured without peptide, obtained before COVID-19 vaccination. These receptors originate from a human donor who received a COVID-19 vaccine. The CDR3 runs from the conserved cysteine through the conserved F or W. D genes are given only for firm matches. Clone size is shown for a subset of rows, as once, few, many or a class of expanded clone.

cdr3_aa: CASSLGTSVGNEQFF; cdr3_nt: TGTGCCAGCAGCTTAGGGACTAGCGTGGGCAATGAGCAGTTCTTC; cdr3_length: 15; j_call: TRBJ2-1; d_call: TRBD2; clone_size: few; v_call: TRBV7-7
cdr3_aa: CASSPPLRGTNTEAFF; cdr3_nt: TGTGCCAGCTCACCACCGTTGCGGGGGACGAACACTGAAGCTTTCTTT; cdr3_length: 16; j_call: TRBJ1-1; d_call: NA; clone_size: NA; v_call: TRBV18
cdr3_aa: CASKLAESSYEQYF; cdr3_nt: TGTGCCAGCAAACTAGCGGAGAGCTCCTACGAGCAGTACTTC; cdr3_length: 14; j_call: TRBJ2-7; d_call: TRBD2; clone_size: NA; v_call: TRBV6-4
cdr3_aa: CASRSRDPNQPQHF; cdr3_nt: TGTGCCAGCCGGTCCAGGGATCCCAATCAGCCCCAGCATTTT; cdr3_length: 14; j_call: TRBJ1-5; d_call: NA; clone_size: medium-sized; v_call: TRBV19
cdr3_aa: CASRATGGTDTQYF; cdr3_nt: TGTGCCAGCAGGGCTACGGGGGGCACAGATACGCAGTATTTT; cdr3_length: 14; j_call: TRBJ2-3; d_call: NA; clone_size: NA; v_call: TRBV6-6
cdr3_aa: CASSVASGTGYEQYF; cdr3_nt: TGTGCCAGCAGCGTAGCCTCCGGGACAGGCTACGAGCAGTACTTC; cdr3_length: 15; j_call: TRBJ2-7; d_call: TRBD1; clone_size: NA; v_call: TRBV9
cdr3_aa: CAWSVLRSRGPFTDTQYF; cdr3_nt: TGTGCCTGGAGTGTACTGAGAAGTAGGGGACCTTTCACAGATACGCAGTATTTT; cdr3_length: 18; j_call: TRBJ2-3; d_call: NA; clone_size: NA; v_call: TRBV30
cdr3_aa: CATSPTGWHEQFF; cdr3_nt: TGTGCCACCAGTCCGACAGGGTGGCATGAGCAGTTCTTC; cdr3_length: 13; j_call: TRBJ2-1; d_call: TRBD1; clone_size: NA; v_call: TRBV24-1
cdr3_aa: CASSLNGANEKLFF; cdr3_nt: TGTGCCAGCTCATTAAACGGTGCTAATGAAAAACTGTTTTTT; cdr3_length: 14; j_call: TRBJ1-4; d_call: NA; clone_size: NA; v_call: TRBV18
cdr3_aa: CASSLGGADTQYF; cdr3_nt: TGCGCCAGCAGCCTAGGGGGGGCAGATACGCAGTATTTT; cdr3_length: 13; j_call: TRBJ2-3; d_call: NA; clone_size: NA; v_call: TRBV5-1
cdr3_aa: CAWAGQSLNEKLFF; cdr3_nt: TGTGCCTGGGCGGGACAGAGCCTTAATGAAAAACTGTTTTTT; cdr3_length: 14; j_call: TRBJ1-4; d_call: TRBD1; clone_size: few; v_call: TRBV30
cdr3_aa: CAWSVYPAGIDKETQYF; cdr3_nt: TGTGCCTGGAGTGTTTACCCAGCGGGGATAGATAAAGAGACCCAGTACTTC; cdr3_length: 17; j_call: TRBJ2-5; d_call: TRBD2; clone_size: NA; v_call: TRBV30
cdr3_aa: CSVPQSTGTDTQYF; cdr3_nt: TGCAGCGTTCCCCAGTCTACGGGGACAGATACGCAGTATTTT; cdr3_length: 14; j_call: TRBJ2-3; d_call: NA; clone_size: once; v_call: TRBV29-1
cdr3_aa: CASSPRASGRALETQYF; cdr3_nt: TGTGCCAGCAGCCCCCGCGCTAGCGGGAGGGCCCTGGAGACCCAGTACTTC; cdr3_length: 17; j_call: TRBJ2-5; d_call: TRBD2; clone_size: NA; v_call: TRBV3-1/TRBV3-2
cdr3_aa: CASSYPSAGAVGPDTQYF; cdr3_nt: TGTGCCAGCAGTTACCCGAGCGCGGGAGCGGTGGGCCCAGATACGCAGTATTTT; cdr3_length: 18; j_call: TRBJ2-3; d_call: TRBD2; clone_size: NA; v_call: TRBV6-2/TRBV6-3
cdr3_aa: CASSQSRGGYTF; cdr3_nt: TGTGCCAGCAGCCAATCGCGAGGGGGCTACACCTTC; cdr3_length: 12; j_call: TRBJ1-2; d_call: NA; clone_size: few; v_call: TRBV16
cdr3_aa: CASSADRGKGYTF; cdr3_nt: TGTGCCAGCAGTGCCGACAGGGGGAAAGGCTACACCTTC; cdr3_length: 13; j_call: TRBJ1-2; d_call: TRBD1; clone_size: NA; v_call: TRBV12-3/TRBV12-4
cdr3_aa: CASSRGGGTGGTVGNTEAFF; cdr3_nt: TGTGCCAGCAGTCGCGGCGGGGGGACAGGGGGTACGGTAGGGAACACTGAAGCTTTCTTT; cdr3_length: 20; j_call: TRBJ1-1; d_call: TRBD1; clone_size: NA; v_call: TRBV6-6
cdr3_aa: CARSLCFPNEQFF; cdr3_nt: TGTGCCAGAAGCTTGTGTTTTCCCAATGAGCAGTTCTTC; cdr3_length: 13; j_call: TRBJ2-1; d_call: NA; clone_size: NA; v_call: TRBV5-3
cdr3_aa: CASSLNSGRVNQPQHF; cdr3_nt: TGTGCCAGCAGCTTAAACAGTGGACGGGTCAATCAGCCCCAGCATTTT; cdr3_length: 16; j_call: TRBJ1-5; d_call: NA; clone_size: NA; v_call: TRBV7-9
cdr3_aa: CASSRGHDYGYTF; cdr3_nt: TGCGCCAGCAGTAGGGGGCACGACTATGGCTACACCTTC; cdr3_length: 13; j_call: TRBJ1-2; d_call: TRBD1; clone_size: NA; v_call: TRBV5-1
cdr3_aa: CASSPRLAGGPFNEQFF; cdr3_nt: TGTGCCAGCAGCCCGCGACTAGCGGGAGGGCCTTTCAATGAGCAGTTCTTC; cdr3_length: 17; j_call: TRBJ2-1; d_call: NA; clone_size: NA; v_call: TRBV12-1
cdr3_aa: CASSQDRGVSYGYTF; cdr3_nt: TGTGCCAGCTCCCAGGACAGGGGTGTGAGCTATGGCTACACCTTC; cdr3_length: 15; j_call: TRBJ1-2; d_call: TRBD1; clone_size: few; v_call: TRBV18
cdr3_aa: CASSRDRGSYEQYF; cdr3_nt: TGTGCCAGCAGTAGGGACAGGGGCTCCTACGAGCAGTACTTC; cdr3_length: 14; j_call: TRBJ2-7; d_call: TRBD1; clone_size: NA; v_call: TRBV6-5
cdr3_aa: CASSYAQGGEQFF; cdr3_nt: TGTGCCAGCAGTTACGCACAGGGCGGTGAGCAGTTCTTC; cdr3_length: 13; j_call: TRBJ2-1; d_call: NA; clone_size: NA; v_call: TRBV12-3/TRBV12-4
cdr3_aa: CASSFYSPGANVLTF; cdr3_nt: TGTGCCAGCAGTTTTTACTCGCCTGGGGCCAACGTCCTGACTTTC; cdr3_length: 15; j_call: TRBJ2-6; d_call: NA; clone_size: NA; v_call: TRBV27
cdr3_aa: CASTPYLSTDTQYF; cdr3_nt: TGTGCCAGCACCCCGTATCTTAGCACAGATACGCAGTATTTT; cdr3_length: 14; j_call: TRBJ2-3; d_call: NA; clone_size: NA; v_call: TRBV27
cdr3_aa: CASSQDAGTVQYGYTF; cdr3_nt: TGTGCCAGCAGCCAAGATGCCGGGACAGTGCAATATGGCTACACCTTC; cdr3_length: 16; j_call: TRBJ1-2; d_call: TRBD1; clone_size: NA; v_call: TRBV3-1/TRBV3-2
cdr3_aa: CATRGQGAGNTIYF; cdr3_nt: TGTGCCACCCGGGGACAGGGGGCTGGAAACACCATATATTTT; cdr3_length: 14; j_call: TRBJ1-3; d_call: TRBD1; clone_size: few; v_call: TRBV18
cdr3_aa: CSVTQTGKGYTF; cdr3_nt: TGCAGCGTGACCCAGACAGGGAAAGGCTACACCTTC; cdr3_length: 12; j_call: TRBJ1-2; d_call: TRBD1; clone_size: NA; v_call: TRBV29-1
cdr3_aa: CASNSFNWAFF; cdr3_nt: TGTGCCAGCAACTCTTTCAACTGGGCTTTCTTT; cdr3_length: 11; j_call: TRBJ1-1; d_call: NA; clone_size: NA; v_call: TRBV7-9
cdr3_aa: CAWSVLGGRRGTDTQYF; cdr3_nt: TGTGCCTGGAGTGTACTAGGGGGCCGGAGGGGCACAGATACGCAGTATTTT; cdr3_length: 17; j_call: TRBJ2-3; d_call: NA; clone_size: NA; v_call: TRBV30
cdr3_aa: CSVEGIYSRATQYF; cdr3_nt: TGCAGCGTTGAAGGCATTTACAGCCGCGCGACCCAGTACTTC; cdr3_length: 14; j_call: TRBJ2-5; d_call: NA; clone_size: NA; v_call: TRBV29-1
cdr3_aa: CASSRDRAVLDEQFF; cdr3_nt: TGTGCCAGCAGTCGGGACAGGGCCGTCCTCGATGAGCAGTTCTTC; cdr3_length: 15; j_call: TRBJ2-1; d_call: TRBD1; clone_size: NA; v_call: TRBV7-9
cdr3_aa: CAWSVLGAGGRGDTQYF; cdr3_nt: TGTGCCTGGAGTGTACTAGGGGCGGGGGGGCGTGGAGATACGCAGTATTTT; cdr3_length: 17; j_call: TRBJ2-3; d_call: TRBD2; clone_size: NA; v_call: TRBV30
cdr3_aa: CASRELAGEAGTGELFF; cdr3_nt: TGTGCCAGCAGGGAATTAGCGGGAGAGGCGGGTACCGGGGAGCTGTTTTTT; cdr3_length: 17; j_call: TRBJ2-2; d_call: TRBD2; clone_size: NA; v_call: TRBV9
cdr3_aa: CASSVAGAAGNTIYF; cdr3_nt: TGTGCCAGCAGCGTAGCTGGGGCGGCTGGAAACACCATATATTTT; cdr3_length: 15; j_call: TRBJ1-3; d_call: NA; clone_size: NA; v_call: TRBV9
cdr3_aa: CAISEGQGIWNTIYF; cdr3_nt: TGTGCCATCAGTGAGGGGCAGGGTATTTGGAACACCATATATTTT; cdr3_length: 15; j_call: TRBJ1-3; d_call: NA; clone_size: NA; v_call: TRBV10-3
cdr3_aa: CASSRRQGVEQFF; cdr3_nt: TGTGCCAGCAGCCGGAGGCAAGGGGTTGAGCAGTTCTTC; cdr3_length: 13; j_call: TRBJ2-1; d_call: NA; clone_size: NA; v_call: TRBV7-2
cdr3_aa: CASSVPQGTGRIDYGYTF; cdr3_nt: TGTGCCAGTAGTGTACCGCAGGGGACAGGGAGAATTGACTATGGCTACACCTTC; cdr3_length: 18; j_call: TRBJ1-2; d_call: TRBD1; clone_size: NA; v_call: TRBV19
cdr3_aa: CASSIIYGATDTQYF; cdr3_nt: TGTGCCAGCAGCATTATATACGGAGCCACAGATACGCAGTATTTT; cdr3_length: 15; j_call: TRBJ2-3; d_call: NA; clone_size: NA; v_call: TRBV21-1
cdr3_aa: CAISELTGDRETQYF; cdr3_nt: TGTGCCATCAGTGAGTTAACAGGGGATAGGGAGACCCAGTACTTC; cdr3_length: 15; j_call: TRBJ2-5; d_call: TRBD1; clone_size: NA; v_call: TRBV10-3
cdr3_aa: CASSGDRGTPNTGELFF; cdr3_nt: TGTGCCAGCAGTGGGGACAGGGGGACCCCGAACACCGGGGAGCTGTTTTTT; cdr3_length: 17; j_call: TRBJ2-2; d_call: TRBD1; clone_size: NA; v_call: TRBV6-2/TRBV6-3
cdr3_aa: CASSPTRNYGYTF; cdr3_nt: TGTGCCAGCAGCCCGACAAGGAACTATGGCTACACCTTC; cdr3_length: 13; j_call: TRBJ1-2; d_call: NA; clone_size: NA; v_call: TRBV9
cdr3_aa: CASSSSTSGGNEQYF; cdr3_nt: TGTGCCAGCAGTTCCTCGACTAGCGGGGGAAACGAGCAGTACTTC; cdr3_length: 15; j_call: TRBJ2-7; d_call: TRBD2; clone_size: once; v_call: TRBV27
cdr3_aa: CASSRGQRSYGYTF; cdr3_nt: TGTGCCAGCAGTCGAGGCCAGAGAAGCTATGGCTACACCTTC; cdr3_length: 14; j_call: TRBJ1-2; d_call: NA; clone_size: NA; v_call: TRBV27
cdr3_aa: CASCRDRANSPLHF; cdr3_nt: TGTGCCAGCTGCCGGGACAGGGCTAATTCACCCCTCCACTTT; cdr3_length: 14; j_call: TRBJ1-6; d_call: TRBD1; clone_size: NA; v_call: TRBV2
cdr3_aa: CASKRGQGETQYF; cdr3_nt: TGTGCCAGTAAGCGTGGACAGGGGGAGACCCAGTACTTC; cdr3_length: 13; j_call: TRBJ2-5; d_call: TRBD1; clone_size: NA; v_call: TRBV19
cdr3_aa: CASSLAGGLTNTEAFF; cdr3_nt: TGCGCCAGCAGCTTGGCCGGCGGTTTGACTAACACTGAAGCTTTCTTT; cdr3_length: 16; j_call: TRBJ1-1; d_call: NA; clone_size: NA; v_call: TRBV5-1
cdr3_aa: CASTWRGLTEAFF; cdr3_nt: TGTGCCAGCACTTGGCGGGGGCTCACTGAAGCTTTCTTT; cdr3_length: 13; j_call: TRBJ1-1; d_call: NA; clone_size: NA; v_call: TRBV12-3/TRBV12-4
cdr3_aa: CASSYWGAQYF; cdr3_nt: TGTGCCAGCAGTTATTGGGGGGCCCAGTACTTC; cdr3_length: 11; j_call: TRBJ2-5; d_call: NA; clone_size: once; v_call: TRBV6-5